This T cell receptor (beta chain) was sequenced in a study of cytotoxic CD8 clonotypes in ibrutinib-treated CLL. For this clone: Its antigen is as yet unknown.

Regarding the study as a whole: Public clonotypes, an uncommon group, contracted or remained stable on treatment.

With 8 bases clipped from V and 0 bases from J, the junction kept 7 bases outside the gene matches. CDR3 length equals 15 residues. CDR1 is MDHEN and CDR2 is SYDVKM in the germline V gene. Target depth was 1 in 200,000 to 1 in 1 million T cells, about 10x per clonotype. Sequencing used immunoSEQ multiplex PCR; TCRdb keeps in-frame clones, though not all of them. Of 57,000 or so clones listed, 50% to 60% were seen once; the top ten hold more than 20%. V is TRBV28 and J is TRBJ1-5; 7 bases are shared with TRBD1. The receptor was isolated from a human donor with chronic lymphocytic leukemia. The source material was PBMCs, sampled at disease progression, from a patient treated with ibrutinib. This CDR3 reads CASRSGGSSNQPQHF. CDR3 DNA sequence: TGTGCCAGCCGATCAGGGGGATCTAGCAATCAGCCCCAGCATTTT.